This T cell receptor beta chain came from a study of cytomegalovirus exposure and HLA in healthy donors. Across the whole study: Most donors, around 81% of 398 genotyped, fell in the Caucasian-associated ancestry cluster.

Primers included in the PCR were 60 Vbeta and 13 Jbeta primers. Libraries were prepared by immunoSEQ multiplex PCR; TCRdb keeps only in-frame clonotypes and omits some of them. The data show around 190,000 clones, 75% to 80% seen once. CDR1 is GTSNPN and CDR2 is SVGIG in the germline V gene (reference sequence). The CDR3 totals 11 residues. The V and J ends lost 7 bases and 4 bases respectively, with 10 bases between them. Sequencing used PBMCs. The receptor was derived from a female donor in good health and CMV-seronegative. The V and J genes are TRBV30 and TRBJ1-2; no reliable D call. CDR3 protein: CASGGFYGYTF. The CDR3, as DNA: TGTGCCTCGGGAGGCTTCTATGGCTACACCTTC.